Shown below are 2 T cell receptor beta chains from a single sample sequenced in a study of cytomegalovirus exposure and HLA in healthy donors. The primer mix had 60 Vbeta and 13 Jbeta primers. Sequencing used immunoSEQ multiplex PCR; TCRdb keeps in-frame clones, though not all of them. In the table there are 170,000 or so clones, 70% to 85% of which are singletons. Sequencing was carried out using PBMCs. Receptors originate from a man in his late teens or twenties in good health and CMV-seronegative.

The J gene is TRBJ2-5, the V gene TRBV30; 7 positions agree with TRBD2. The end of the DNA aligns better with TRBJ2-7, so the J call may be wrong. Germline CDR1 is GTSNPN and CDR2 is SVGIG (reference sequence). There are 13 residues in the CDR3. CDR3 DNA: TGTGCCTGGAGTCGGGGGGAGTTATACGAGCAGTACTTC. Protein product: CAWSRGELYEQYF.

V usage is TRBV4-1 and J usage is TRBJ1-1, with TRBD1 identical over 8 bases. The CDR3 has 19 residues. Germline loops: CDR1 MGHRA, CDR2 YSYEKL. J lost 0 bases, V lost 0 bases, and 12 bases had no gene match. The CDR3 bases are TGCGCCAGCAGCCAAGATGCCCACAGGGGGATGAGCATGAACACTGAAGCTTTCTTT. Residues: CASSQDAHRGMSMNTEAFF.